Sequencing of this TCR beta chain was carried out in a study of cytomegalovirus exposure and HLA in healthy donors. Notes on the study in general: Sequencing artifact likely explains a cluster of highly shared sequence variants. Apart from CMV serostatus, no immune exposure information was available.

60 Vbeta and 13 Jbeta primers were used in PCR. Assay used: immunoSEQ multiplex PCR; TCRdb lists only in-frame clones, some missing. The sample contains about 100,000 clones, about 80% of which appear only once. About this clone: Antigen unknown.

CDR1 is SGDLS, CDR2 YYNGEE, per germline. The CDR3 covers 15 residues. Between the trimmed V and J ends, which lost 0 bases and 3 bases, there was a span of 9 bases. The sequencing sample was made of PBMCs. This chain connects TRBV9 to TRBJ1-4; tentatively, D is TRBD1 (5 bases). The TCR was taken from a middle-aged man in good health and CMV-seropositive. Here the CDR3 reads CASSVGTIPNEKLFF. For the CDR3, the DNA is TGTGCCAGCAGCGTAGGGACAATCCCTAATGAAAAACTGTTTTTT.